Below, one T cell receptor beta chain is given with its context. Its antigen remains unknown. The data derive from a study of cytomegalovirus exposure and HLA in healthy donors. The study ran its PCR with 60 Vbeta and 13 Jbeta primers. Repertoires were generated with immunoSEQ multiplex PCR, while TCRdb's copy carries only in-frame clones and drops some. This table has around 130,000 clones, about 80% appearing once. Regarding the study as a whole: Most TCR sequences were uncommon, yet certain public TCRs appeared in many donors. TCR beta V segments were, for the most part, productive about 90% or about 30% of the time in an earlier analysis. Some TCR beta chains (roughly 150 of them) were listed as cytomegalovirus-associated.

This CDR3 region has 13 residues. Germline loops: CDR1 GTSNPN, CDR2 SVGIG (reference sequence). V gave up 2 bases and J gave up 3 bases; unmatched junction bases: 3. This TCR was recovered from a male donor in good health and CMV-seronegative. The rearrangement links TRBV30 to TRBJ2-7, with 8 bases that match TRBD1. The sequenced sample was PBMCs. The CDR3 loop is CAWSFGQGYEQYF. The CDR3 bases are TGTGCCTGGAGTTTCGGACAGGGCTACGAGCAGTACTTC.